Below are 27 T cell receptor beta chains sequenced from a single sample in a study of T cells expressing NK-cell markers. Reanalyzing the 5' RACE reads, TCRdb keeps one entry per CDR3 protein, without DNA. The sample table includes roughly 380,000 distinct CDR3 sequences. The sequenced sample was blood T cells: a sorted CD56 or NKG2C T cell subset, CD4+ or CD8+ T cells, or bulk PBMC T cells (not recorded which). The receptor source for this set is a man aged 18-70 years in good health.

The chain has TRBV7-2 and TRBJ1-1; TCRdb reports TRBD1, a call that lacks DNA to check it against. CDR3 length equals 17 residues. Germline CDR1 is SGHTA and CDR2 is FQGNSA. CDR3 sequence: CASSFHLQGNPNTEAFF. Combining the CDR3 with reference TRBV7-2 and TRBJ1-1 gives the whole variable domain GAGVSQSPSNKVTEKGKDVELRCDPISGHTALYWYRQSLGQGLEFLIYFQGNSAPDKSGLPSDRFSAERTGGSVSTLTIQRTQQEDSAVYLCASSFHLQGNPNTEAFFGQGTRLTVV.

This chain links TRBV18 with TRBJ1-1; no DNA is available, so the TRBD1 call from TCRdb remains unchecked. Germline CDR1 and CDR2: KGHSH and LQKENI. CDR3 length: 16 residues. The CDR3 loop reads CASSEADRGLNTEAFF.

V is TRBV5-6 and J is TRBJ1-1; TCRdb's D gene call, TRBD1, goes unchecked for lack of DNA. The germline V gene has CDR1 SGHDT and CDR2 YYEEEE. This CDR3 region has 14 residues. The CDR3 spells CASSGTGGHTEAFF.

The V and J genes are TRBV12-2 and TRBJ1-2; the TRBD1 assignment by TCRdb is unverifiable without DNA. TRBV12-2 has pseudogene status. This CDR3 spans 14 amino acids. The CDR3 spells CASRLSQGARGYTF.

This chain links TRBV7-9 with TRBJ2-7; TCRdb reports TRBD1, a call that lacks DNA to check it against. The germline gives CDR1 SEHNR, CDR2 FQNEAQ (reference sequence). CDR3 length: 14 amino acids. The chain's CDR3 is CASNARDRGYEQYF.

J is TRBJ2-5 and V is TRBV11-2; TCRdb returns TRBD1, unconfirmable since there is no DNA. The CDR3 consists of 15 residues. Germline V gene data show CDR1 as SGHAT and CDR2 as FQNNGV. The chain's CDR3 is CASGFGPAHWETQYF.

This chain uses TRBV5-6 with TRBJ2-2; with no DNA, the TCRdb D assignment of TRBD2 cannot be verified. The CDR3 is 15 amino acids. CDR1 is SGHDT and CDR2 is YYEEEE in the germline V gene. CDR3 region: CASSLWAPSGGELFF. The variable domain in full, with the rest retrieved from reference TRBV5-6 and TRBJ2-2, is DAGVTQSPTHLIKTRGQQVTLRCSPKSGHDTVSWYQQALGQGPQFIFQYYEEEERQRGNFPDRFSGHQFPNYSSELNVNALLLGDSALYLCASSLWAPSGGELFFGEGSRLTVL.

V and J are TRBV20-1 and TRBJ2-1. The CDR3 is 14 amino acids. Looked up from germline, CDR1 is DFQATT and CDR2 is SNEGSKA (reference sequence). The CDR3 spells CSAQIGRLYNEQFF.

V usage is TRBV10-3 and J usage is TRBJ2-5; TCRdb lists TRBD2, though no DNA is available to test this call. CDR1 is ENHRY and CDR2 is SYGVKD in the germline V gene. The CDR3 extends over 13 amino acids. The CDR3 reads CAISLLAQETQYF.

CDR3: CASRRTSGGGEQFF. J is TRBJ2-1 and V is TRBV28; absent DNA, TCRdb's TRBD2 call cannot be checked. CDR3 length: 14 residues. Germline-derived CDR1 and CDR2 are MDHEN and SYDVKM.

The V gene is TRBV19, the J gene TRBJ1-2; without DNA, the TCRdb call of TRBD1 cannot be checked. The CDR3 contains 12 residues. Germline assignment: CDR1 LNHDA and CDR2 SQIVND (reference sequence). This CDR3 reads CASSNREYGYTF.

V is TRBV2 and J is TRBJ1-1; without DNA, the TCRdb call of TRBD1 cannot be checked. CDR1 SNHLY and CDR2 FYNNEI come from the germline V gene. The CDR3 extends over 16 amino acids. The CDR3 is CASSLPWAQGSSRAFF.

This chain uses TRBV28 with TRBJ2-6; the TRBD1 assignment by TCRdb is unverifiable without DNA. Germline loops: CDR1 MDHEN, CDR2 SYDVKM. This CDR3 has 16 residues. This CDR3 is CASSPMDRAGANVLTF.

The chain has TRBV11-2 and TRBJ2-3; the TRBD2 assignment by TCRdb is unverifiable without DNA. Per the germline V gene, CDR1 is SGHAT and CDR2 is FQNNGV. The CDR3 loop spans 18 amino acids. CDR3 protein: CASSLVYSGVTSTDTQYF. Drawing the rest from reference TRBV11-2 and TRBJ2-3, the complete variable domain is EAGVAQSPRYKIIEKRQSVAFWCNPISGHATLYWYQQILGQGPKLLIQFQNNGVVDDSQLPKDRFSAERLKGVDSTLKIQPAKLEDSAVYLCASSLVYSGVTSTDTQYFGPGTRLTVL.

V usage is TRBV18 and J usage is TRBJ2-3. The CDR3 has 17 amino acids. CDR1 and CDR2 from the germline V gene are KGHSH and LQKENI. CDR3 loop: CASSPTGGGLGTDTQYF.

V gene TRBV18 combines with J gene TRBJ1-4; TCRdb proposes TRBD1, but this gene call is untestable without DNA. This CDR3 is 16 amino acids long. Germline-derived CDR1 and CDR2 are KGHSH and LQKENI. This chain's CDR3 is CASSHGQGARREKLFF.

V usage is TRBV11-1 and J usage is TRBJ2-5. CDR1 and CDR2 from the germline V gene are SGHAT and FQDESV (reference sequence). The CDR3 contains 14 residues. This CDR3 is CASSFNTLQETQYF.

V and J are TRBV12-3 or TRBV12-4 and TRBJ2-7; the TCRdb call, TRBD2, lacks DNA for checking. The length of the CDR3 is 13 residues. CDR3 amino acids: CASSLVGTSEQYF.

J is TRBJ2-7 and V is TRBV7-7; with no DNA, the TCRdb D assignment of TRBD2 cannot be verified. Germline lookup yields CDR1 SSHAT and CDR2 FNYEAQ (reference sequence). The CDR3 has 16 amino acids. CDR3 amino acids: CASSPRRTRSIGEQYF.

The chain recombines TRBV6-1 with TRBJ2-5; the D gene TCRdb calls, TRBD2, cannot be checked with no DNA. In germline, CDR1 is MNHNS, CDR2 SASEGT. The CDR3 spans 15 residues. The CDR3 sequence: CASSGIGWRKETQYF.

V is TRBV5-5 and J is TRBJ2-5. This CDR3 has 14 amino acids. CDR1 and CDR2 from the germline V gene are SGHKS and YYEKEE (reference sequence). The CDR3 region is CASSLGLRKETQYF.

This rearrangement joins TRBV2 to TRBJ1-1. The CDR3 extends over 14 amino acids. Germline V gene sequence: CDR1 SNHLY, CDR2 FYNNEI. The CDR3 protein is CASSESNGSTEAFF.

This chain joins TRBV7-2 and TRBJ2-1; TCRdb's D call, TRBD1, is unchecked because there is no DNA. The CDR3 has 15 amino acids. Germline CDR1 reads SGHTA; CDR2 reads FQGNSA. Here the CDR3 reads CASSLNREGYNEQFF.

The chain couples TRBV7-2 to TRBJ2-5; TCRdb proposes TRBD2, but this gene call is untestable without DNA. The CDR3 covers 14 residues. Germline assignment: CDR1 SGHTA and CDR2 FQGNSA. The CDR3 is CASSATGPSETQYF.

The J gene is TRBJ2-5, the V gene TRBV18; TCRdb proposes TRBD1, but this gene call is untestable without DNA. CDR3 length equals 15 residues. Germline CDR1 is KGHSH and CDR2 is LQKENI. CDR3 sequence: CASSPNGQGKETQYF.

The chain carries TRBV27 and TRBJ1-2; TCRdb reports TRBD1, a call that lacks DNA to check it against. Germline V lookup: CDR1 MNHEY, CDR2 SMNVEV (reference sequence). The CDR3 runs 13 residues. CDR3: CASSRNNRDVYTF.

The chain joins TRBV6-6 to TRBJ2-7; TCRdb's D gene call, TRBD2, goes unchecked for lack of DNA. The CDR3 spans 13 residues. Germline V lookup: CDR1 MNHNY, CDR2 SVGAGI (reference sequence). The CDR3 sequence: CASSSGPAPEQYF.